What follows are 30 T cell receptor beta chains derived from one specimen sequenced in a study of shared clonotypes between healthy human individuals. Here immunoSEQ multiplex PCR was the method, and the copy in TCRdb shows in-frame clones only, minus some. The sample comprises under 300,000 clones, 50% to 75% of which are singletons, and approximately 10% rests with the top ten. Sequencing input: memory CD4+ T cells sorted from blood. Indicated subset: CD45RA-negative fraction. These receptors were obtained from a man in his thirties or forties in good health.

The V call is TRBV29-1, the J call TRBJ2-1; 9 bases are a match to TRBD1. CDR3 length: 14 amino acids. Trimming took 4 bases from V and 6 from J; bases not matched to a gene: 7. Germline values: CDR1 SQVTM, CDR2 ANQGSEA. In DNA, the CDR3 is TGCAGCGTTGGTGGTGACAGGGGGTCCAATGAGCAGTTCTTC. This gives the protein CSVGGDRGSNEQFF.

In this sample, this clone turned up once. The gene calls are TRBV11-2 and TRBJ2-5, with a weak D call TRBD1 (5 bases). The CDR3 sequence is 11 residues long. Germline-derived CDR1 and CDR2 are SGHAT and FQNNGV. Between the trimmed V and J ends, which lost 5 bases and 6 bases, there was a span of 7 bases. This chain's CDR3 is CASSQGKTQYF. For the CDR3, the DNA is TGTGCCAGCAGCCAGGGAAAGACCCAGTACTTC.

This chain joins TRBV4-1 and TRBJ1-5; D is unclear. Germline V lookup: CDR1 MGHRA, CDR2 YSYEKL. The CDR3 spans 13 residues. V shed 1 base and J shed 6 bases, with 7 bases lying between them. The CDR3 here is CASSQGGSQPQHF. CDR3 in DNA: TGCGCCAGCAGCCAAGGGGGAAGTCAGCCCCAGCATTTT.

The genes are TRBV10-3 and TRBJ1-4, with a weak D call TRBD1 (5 bases). Looked up from germline, CDR1 is ENHRY and CDR2 is SYGVKD. The CDR3 runs 17 residues. V was clipped by 0 bases and J by 5 bases, with 16 bases between them. In nucleotides, the CDR3 is TGTGCCATCAGTGAGTCGGAGGATGGGGGTCAAAATGAAAAACTGTTTTTT. Amino acid sequence: CAISESEDGGQNEKLFF.

This clone appeared once. The V and J genes are TRBV29-1 and TRBJ2-4; perhaps D is TRBD1 or TRBD2 (6 bases each). Per germline, CDR1 SQVTM and CDR2 ANQGSEA. This CDR3 comprises 14 residues. V was clipped by 0 bases and J by 9 bases, with 15 bases between them. DNA for the CDR3: TGCAGCGTTGAAGATCCCGCAGGGGAGGTCATTCAGTACTTC. This encodes CSVEDPAGEVIQYF. The full variable domain, its missing parts supplied by reference TRBV29-1 and TRBJ2-4, is SAVISQKPSRDICQRGTSLTIQCQVDSQVTMMFWYRQQPGQSLTLIATANQGSEATYESGFVIDKFPISRPNLTFSTLTVSNMSPEDSSIYLCSVEDPAGEVIQYFGAGTRLSVL.

The V and J genes are TRBV5-6 and TRBJ2-1; 9 bases line up with TRBD2. Germline trimming cut 4 bases from V and 0 bases from J; bases unmatched to any gene: 5. CDR3 length: 16 residues. Germline CDR1 SGHDT, CDR2 YYEEEE. Written as DNA, the CDR3 is TGTGCCAGCAGCCTCCTAGCGGGGAGCTCCTACAATGAGCAGTTCTTC. This encodes CASSLLAGSSYNEQFF.

In its sample, this clone was seen many times. Here the CDR3 DNA reads TGTGCCAGCAGTTACAGGATGATAGCGGGAGTGCGTGAGCAGTACTTC. Its protein product is CASSYRMIAGVREQYF. The chain uses TRBV6-5 and TRBJ2-7; 9 nucleotides match TRBD2. The CDR3 totals 16 residues. CDR1 and CDR2 from the germline V gene are MNHEY and SVGAGI. J gave up 7 bases and V 2 bases, and 12 bases lay outside the gene matches.

The chain couples TRBV11-2 to TRBJ2-5, with TRBD1 as a possible D gene (7 bases). The CDR3 length is 15 residues. Germline assignment: CDR1 SGHAT and CDR2 FQNNGV. The V and J ends lost 5 bases and 4 bases respectively, with 17 bases between them. CDR3 sequence reads: CASSTGNRGGETQYF. As DNA, the CDR3 is TGTGCCAGCAGCACGGGGAACAGGGGAGGAGAGACCCAGTACTTC. Filled out from reference TRBV11-2 and TRBJ2-5, the complete variable domain reads EAGVAQSPRYKIIEKRQSVAFWCNPISGHATLYWYQQILGQGPKLLIQFQNNGVVDDSQLPKDRFSAERLKGVDSTLKIQPAKLEDSAVYLCASSTGNRGGETQYFGPGTRLLVL.

The V and J genes are TRBV21-1 and TRBJ1-1; the table assigns TRBD1, which was not confirmed against the DNA. TRBV21-1 constitutes a pseudogene. The CDR3 is 17 residues long. This CDR3 reads CASSKTGGLTSNTEAFF. The CDR3 DNA is TGTGCCAGCAGCAAAACAGGGGGCCTCACTTCGAACACTGAAGCTTTCTTT.

The chain uses TRBV28 and TRBJ2-7; 11 nucleotides agree with TRBD2. Germline trimming cut 6 bases from V and 5 bases from J; bases unmatched to any gene: 6. Germline V gene data show CDR1 as MDHEN and CDR2 as SYDVKM. This CDR3 region has 14 residues. The CDR3 loop is CASRTSGSTHEQYF. For the CDR3, the DNA is TGTGCCAGCAGAACTAGCGGGAGTACCCACGAGCAGTACTTC.

The gene calls are TRBV2 and TRBJ2-4, with TRBD2 as a possible D gene (5 bases). CDR1 is SNHLY and CDR2 is FYNNEI in the germline V gene. The CDR3 is made up of 14 amino acids. Trimming removed 3 bases at V and 6 bases at J, with 12 bases between. In DNA, the CDR3 is TGTGCCAGCAGTGATCCGGGATTGGGAAACATTCAGTACTTC. It translates to CASSDPGLGNIQYF.

J is TRBJ2-7 and V is TRBV27, with 9 bases matching TRBD2. CDR3 length equals 13 residues. V dropped 6 bases and J dropped 3; count of bases not matched to a gene: 3. Germline V CDR1 and CDR2: MNHEY, SMNVEV (reference sequence). CDR3 protein: CASRPSGNYEQYF. The CDR3 DNA reads TGTGCCAGCAGGCCTAGCGGGAACTACGAGCAGTACTTC.

This clone was seen a few times. The rearrangement links TRBV11-2 to TRBJ2-2; TRBD2 matches at 8 bases. The CDR3 is 16 amino acids. From germline, CDR1 is SGHAT and CDR2 FQNNGV. V was clipped by 2 bases and J by 2 bases; unmatched bases: 4. In DNA, the CDR3 is TGTGCCAGCAGCTTACTGGCGGGGGGAAACACCGGGGAGCTGTTTTTT. Its translation is CASSLLAGGNTGELFF.

This chain links TRBV29-1 with TRBJ1-5; unclear D gene. This CDR3 is 13 amino acids long. In germline, CDR1 is SQVTM, CDR2 ANQGSEA. Trimming removed 0 bases from V and 9 bases from J, with 12 bases in between. The CDR3 DNA reads TGCAGCGTTGAAGACGCAGGCCTGGGGCCCCAGCATTTT. This translates into CSVEDAGLGPQHF.

The J gene is TRBJ2-7, the V gene TRBV2; tentatively, D is TRBD1 (5 bases). Germline CDR1 and CDR2: SNHLY and FYNNEI. There are 14 residues in the CDR3. The V end lost 6 bases, the J end lost 2 bases, and 14 bases lay between the germline ends. The CDR3, as DNA: TGTGCCAGCAGGAAAACAGGTACGACCTACGAGCAGTACTTC. The encoded protein is CASRKTGTTYEQYF.

The genes are TRBV4-3 and TRBJ2-2; D unresolved. CDR3 length: 14 residues. V lost 4 bases to trimming and J lost 2 bases, with 8 bases between them. Germline CDR1 is LGHNA and CDR2 is YSLEER. CDR3 DNA: TGCGCCAGCAGCCTACGAATAAACACCGGGGAGCTGTTTTTT. Amino acids: CASSLRINTGELFF.

The chain has TRBV7-9 and TRBJ2-1; 10 nucleotides agree with TRBD1. The length of the CDR3 is 15 residues. J lost 5 bases, V lost 5 bases, and 6 bases had no gene match. Germline V lookup: CDR1 SEHNR, CDR2 FQNEAQ (reference sequence). The CDR3 DNA reads TGTGCCAGCAGCCCGGACAGGGGGTTCCACAATGAGCAGTTCTTC. It specifies CASSPDRGFHNEQFF.

The chain carries TRBV6-1 and TRBJ2-3; TRBD1 might be the D (5 bases). There are 13 residues in the CDR3. CDR1 MNHNS and CDR2 SASEGT come from the germline V gene. V was trimmed by 4 bases and J by 3 bases, leaving 8 bases between them. CDR3 sequence reads: CASSARVTDTQYF. The CDR3, as DNA: TGTGCCAGCAGTGCCAGGGTGACAGATACGCAGTATTTT.

This chain uses TRBV5-5 with TRBJ2-7; D is undetermined. Germline V gene lookup returns CDR1 SGHKS and CDR2 YYEKEE (reference sequence). Trimming cost V 4 bases and J 7 bases, with 9 bases left between them. This CDR3 contains 11 residues. The CDR3, as DNA: TGTGCCAGCAGCCCATCGGTAGAGCAGTACTTC. Translating gives CASSPSVEQYF.

J is TRBJ2-5 and V is TRBV6-5, with D unclear. The V end lost 5 bases, the J end lost 5 bases, and 12 bases lay between the germline ends. Germline V gene lookup returns CDR1 MNHEY and CDR2 SVGAGI. The CDR3 loop spans 13 amino acids. The DNA of the CDR3 is TGTGCCAGCAGTGGGCCGGTGGCCGAGACCCAGTACTTC. Amino acids: CASSGPVAETQYF.

The chain uses TRBV27 and TRBJ2-7, with TRBD1 identical over 8 bases. The CDR3 is made up of 14 amino acids. V lost 7 bases, J lost 3 bases, and 8 bases stayed unmatched. Germline loops: CDR1 MNHEY, CDR2 SMNVEV (reference sequence). CDR3 DNA sequence: TGTGCCAGCAACAGACAGGGGCCTAACTACGAGCAGTACTTC. Protein sequence: CASNRQGPNYEQYF.

The CDR3 spells CASSPGGVIEYNEQFF. The CDR3 DNA reads as TGCGCCAGCAGCCCTGGCGGGGTTATAGAATACAATGAGCAGTTCTTC. The rearrangement links TRBV5-1 to TRBJ2-1; D may be TRBD2 (6 bases). V lost 4 bases and J lost 4, with 18 bases in between. The CDR3 contains 16 residues. The V gene's germline CDR1 is SGHRS and CDR2 YFSETQ.

The chain uses TRBV6-1 and TRBJ1-3, with 7 bases aligning to TRBD1. V trimming: 5 bases; J trimming: 4 bases; junction bases outside the gene matches: 8. The CDR3 consists of 15 residues. Germline V gene data show CDR1 as MNHNS and CDR2 as SASEGT. This CDR3 reads CASSPHDRAGNTIYF. The DNA for the CDR3 is TGTGCCAGCAGTCCCCATGACAGGGCGGGAAACACCATATATTTT.

J is TRBJ2-5 and V is TRBV7-2; perhaps TRBD2 as D (5 bases). V lost 1 base, J lost 4 bases, and 13 bases lay in between. Per germline, CDR1 SGHTA and CDR2 FQGNSA. The CDR3 length is 15 residues. As DNA, the CDR3 is TGTGCCAGCAGCTTAGGGGAGCGAATAAGAGAGACCCAGTACTTC. Translated: CASSLGERIRETQYF.

The chain recombines TRBV7-9 with TRBJ2-1, with TRBD2 matching over 9 bases. Germline values: CDR1 SEHNR, CDR2 FQNEAQ (reference sequence). CDR3 length equals 17 residues. V gave up 1 base and J gave up 7 bases; unmatched junction bases: 11. The CDR3 sequence: CASSLGDLAGVGNEQFF. In nucleotides, the CDR3 is TGTGCCAGCAGCTTAGGGGATTTAGCGGGAGTAGGGAATGAGCAGTTCTTC.

V gene TRBV2 combines with J gene TRBJ2-5, with a weak D call TRBD1 (5 bases). CDR1 is SNHLY, CDR2 FYNNEI, per germline. Trimming shortened V by 5 bases and J by 2 bases, and 12 bases separated the two germline ends. The CDR3 extends over 14 amino acids. CDR3 amino acids: CASSFQGGQETQYF. The DNA of the CDR3 is TGTGCCAGCAGTTTCCAGGGCGGTCAAGAGACCCAGTACTTC. Using reference TRBV2 and TRBJ2-5 for the parts outside the CDR3, the full variable domain is EPEVTQTPSHQVTQMGQEVILRCVPISNHLYFYWYRQILGQKVEFLVSFYNNEISEKSEIFDDQFSVERPDGSNFTLKIRSTKLEDSAMYFCASSFQGGQETQYFGPGTRLLVL.

V usage is TRBV5-1 and J usage is TRBJ2-1; 7 nucleotides align to TRBD2. Germline V CDR1 and CDR2: SGHRS, YFSETQ. The junction had 9 bases not matched to a gene; V was cut back by 5 bases and J by 4 bases. This CDR3 has 15 residues. The CDR3 DNA follows: TGCGCCAGCAGGGCTGAGCGGGACCGTTACAATGAGCAGTTCTTC. Translated, it gives CASRAERDRYNEQFF.

The V call is TRBV7-6, the J call TRBJ2-1, with D unresolved. The CDR3 spans 13 residues. V was clipped by 2 bases and J by 5 bases, with 7 bases between them. From germline, CDR1 is SGHVS and CDR2 FNYEAQ. CDR3 nucleotides: TGTGCCAGCAGCTTATCAACAAACAATGAGCAGTTCTTC. This sequence encodes CASSLSTNNEQFF.

This rearrangement joins TRBV7-9 to TRBJ2-3, with 10 bases that match TRBD2. J gave up 5 bases and V 1 base, and 9 bases lay outside the gene matches. This CDR3 spans 17 amino acids. From germline, CDR1 is SEHNR and CDR2 FQNEAQ (reference sequence). CDR3 nucleotides: TGTGCCAGCAGCTTAGGATTGGTGGGACTAGCGCGAGATACGCAGTATTTT. It translates to CASSLGLVGLARDTQYF.

This clone was seen a single time. The genes are TRBV19 and TRBJ2-7; D might be TRBD2 (6 bases). The V gene lost 6 bases and the J gene lost 4 bases, with 13 bases spanning the gap. CDR3 length: 13 residues. Germline values: CDR1 LNHDA, CDR2 SQIVND (reference sequence). The CDR3 DNA reads as TGTGCCAGTAGCCGGGGAGGCCTGTACGAGCAGTACTTC. This translates into CASSRGGLYEQYF. The whole variable domain, filled in from reference TRBV19 and TRBJ2-7, reads DGGITQSPKYLFRKEGQNVTLSCEQNLNHDAMYWYRQDPGQGLRLIYYSQIVNDFQKGDIAEGYSVSREKKESFPLTVTSAQKNPTAFYLCASSRGGLYEQYFGPGTRLTVT.